Sequencing of this TCR beta chain was carried out in a study of T cell responses to AZD1222 COVID-19 vaccine. Germline CDR1 reads SNHLY; CDR2 reads FYNNEI. The CDR3 loop spans 15 amino acids. General observations from the study: Spike-specific TCR repertoires showed rising breadth and depth after two AZD1222 doses. AZD1222 recipients seropositive at baseline numbered only 5 or 6.

To note about this clone: Antigen: not known. At one boundary the junction diverges from the germline segment, which might be a read error.

TCRdb's copy holds only in-frame clones and misses some; the assay was immunoSEQ multiplex PCR. The sample holds roughly 180,000 clones, about 87% seen once. This receptor was identified in an adult in good health. Specimen: peripheral blood, collected on day 0 of MenACWY control vaccination. This chain connects TRBV2 to TRBJ2-5; weak D call: TRBD2 (5 bases). Here the CDR3 reads CASSVGRAVQGTQYF. In DNA, the CDR3 is TGTGCCAGCAGTGTCGGACGAGCGGTACAAGGGACCCAGTACTTC. Based on the CDR3 plus reference TRBV2 and TRBJ2-5, the full variable domain is EPEVTQTPSHQVTQMGQEVILRCVPISNHLYFYWYRQILGQKVEFLVSFYNNEISEKSEIFDDQFSVERPDGSNFTLKIRSTKLEDSAMYFCASSVGRAVQGTQYFGPGTRLLVL.